This record looks at one TCR beta chain sequence and its context. Only in-frame clones appear in the TCRdb table, and some are missing; sequencing was by immunoSEQ multiplex PCR. The top ten hold roughly 2% of the sample, which has around 400,000 clones, around 87% seen once. This record comes from a study of blood T cell repertoires in COVID-19. Overall study: COVID-19 samples from acute and convalescent phases originated in the United States, Italy and Spain.

This CDR3 is 13 amino acids long. V lost 4 bases to trimming and J lost 6 bases, with 10 bases between them. The germline V gene encodes CDR1 MNHEY and CDR2 SMNVEV (reference sequence). It was during active infection that Seattle patients were enrolled and then longitudinally followed. Sample: peripheral blood. J is TRBJ1-5 and V is TRBV27, with D hard to call. The sequence was obtained from a woman aged 60-70 years with COVID-19, enrolled during active disease. CDR3 sequence reads: CASSSERSQPQHF. The CDR3, as DNA: TGTGCCAGCAGTTCCGAACGGAGTCAGCCCCAGCATTTT.